These 29 T cell receptor beta chains were all obtained from the same sample, sequenced in a study of blood T cell repertoires in COVID-19. Generated by immunoSEQ multiplex PCR, the TCRdb table keeps only in-frame clones and is missing some. The sample has 45,000 to 70,000 clones; about nine tenths are singletons. The sample taken for sequencing was peripheral blood. These TCRs come from a woman aged 60-75 years with active or convalescent COVID-19.

V gene TRBV6-2 or TRBV6-3 combines with J gene TRBJ1-5; TRBD1 aligns across 8 bases. Looked up from germline, CDR1 is MNHEY and CDR2 is SVGEGT. J gave up 5 bases and V 4 bases, and 7 bases lay outside the gene matches. The CDR3 has 15 residues. The CDR3, as DNA: TGTGCCAGCAGTTTCCGGGGACAGGTACATCAGCCCCAGCATTTT. Its translation: CASSFRGQVHQPQHF.

This rearrangement joins TRBV10-3 to TRBJ1-1; no clear D gene. With 3 bases removed from V and 0 bases from J, the gap between germline ends came to 11 bases. CDR1 is ENHRY, CDR2 SYGVKD, per germline. This CDR3 spans 15 amino acids. For the CDR3, the DNA is TGTGCCATCAGTGACAGAGGCTTCCTGAACACTGAAGCTTTCTTT. Protein sequence: CAISDRGFLNTEAFF.

This clone was seen a handful of times. This rearrangement joins TRBV14 to TRBJ2-1, with 8 bases matching TRBD1. V shed 4 bases, J shed 4 bases, and the junction held 6 bases outside the gene matches. The CDR3 is 15 amino acids. Germline V gene lookup returns CDR1 SGHDN and CDR2 FVKESK. As DNA, the CDR3 is TGTGCCAGCAGCCGGACAGGGAACCCTTACAATGAGCAGTTCTTC. As protein: CASSRTGNPYNEQFF.

The V gene is TRBV7-2, the J gene TRBJ2-1; the match to TRBD2 covers 12 bases. Germline V lookup: CDR1 SGHTA, CDR2 FQGNSA. The CDR3 consists of 14 residues. V was clipped by 4 bases and J by 5 bases; unmatched bases: 0. In nucleotides, the CDR3 is TGTGCCAGCAGCTGGACTAGCGGGAACAATGAGCAGTTCTTC. Protein product: CASSWTSGNNEQFF.

The chain combines TRBV20-1 with TRBJ1-5, with D uncertain. Germline CDR1 reads DFQATT; CDR2 reads SNEGSKA (reference sequence). The CDR3 covers 13 residues. The V gene lost 3 bases and the J gene lost 4 bases, with 10 bases spanning the gap. CDR3 region: CSASLGSNQPQHF. CDR3 coding DNA: TGCAGTGCTAGTCTGGGGAGTAATCAGCCCCAGCATTTT.

The gene calls are TRBV10-3 and TRBJ2-5; D gene ambiguous. Trimming took 4 bases from V and 1 from J, leaving 7 bases between them. The CDR3 consists of 13 residues. Germline V gene sequence: CDR1 ENHRY, CDR2 SYGVKD. CDR3 sequence reads: CAISAGIQETQYF. CDR3 DNA: TGTGCCATCAGTGCGGGTATCCAAGAGACCCAGTACTTC.

The rearrangement links TRBV7-3 to TRBJ1-5, with D perhaps matching TRBD1 (6 bases). This CDR3 has 17 amino acids. V lost 3 bases and J 0 bases, leaving 15 bases between the germline ends. From germline, CDR1 is SGHTA and CDR2 FQGTGA. CDR3 in amino acids: CASSFPDRTASNQPQHF. CDR3 sequence (DNA): TGTGCCAGCAGCTTCCCCGACAGGACCGCTAGCAATCAGCCCCAGCATTTT.

Concerning this clone: The germline gene is not matched at one end of the junction; a read error may be the cause. The rearrangement joins TRBV2 to TRBJ1-1; TRBD1 agrees at 8 bases. The CDR3 consists of 13 residues. From germline, CDR1 is SNHLY and CDR2 FYNNEI. The CDR3 reads CASSEQGETEAFF. In DNA, the CDR3 is TGTGCTAGCAGTGAACAGGGGGAAACTGAAGCTTTCTTT.

The V and J genes are TRBV9 and TRBJ2-5; 8 bases match TRBD2. With V trimmed by 3 bases and J by 5 bases, 6 bases remained unmatched. In germline, CDR1 is SGDLS, CDR2 YYNGEE. The CDR3 consists of 14 residues. The CDR3 DNA sequence: TGTGCCAGCAGCGAAAGGACTAGCTCGGAGACCCAGTACTTC. Amino acids: CASSERTSSETQYF.

The chain uses TRBV10-3 and TRBJ1-5; D is perhaps TRBD1 (6 bases). V gave up 2 bases and J gave up 1 base, with 9 bases separating them. Germline CDR1 is ENHRY and CDR2 is SYGVKD. This CDR3 contains 15 residues. For the CDR3, the DNA is TGTGCCATCAGTGAGGGGCAGGGGAGCAATCAGCCCCAGCATTTT. It specifies CAISEGQGSNQPQHF.

The CDR3 DNA is TGTGCCAGCAGCCCACCTTATGACAGTGCCCAGCCCCAGCATTTT. Its translation is CASSPPYDSAQPQHF. The V and J genes are TRBV28 and TRBJ1-5, with D tentatively TRBD1 (5 bases). Germline V CDR1 and CDR2: MDHEN, SYDVKM. Trimming removed 6 bases from V and 7 bases from J, with 19 bases in between. CDR3 length: 15 amino acids.

This clone was counted a few times. The chain carries TRBV27 and TRBJ1-6; D may be TRBD1 (5 bases). The CDR3 runs to 14 residues. V lost 2 bases and J 7 bases, leaving 9 bases between the germline ends. Germline lookup yields CDR1 MNHEY and CDR2 SMNVEV (reference sequence). The CDR3 sequence is CASSLTGPNSPLHF. In DNA form, the CDR3 reads TGTGCCAGCAGTTTAACAGGCCCAAATTCACCCCTCCACTTT.

This rearrangement joins TRBV11-3 to TRBJ1-1; 9 nucleotides agree with TRBD1. The junction had 3 bases not matched to a gene; V was cut back by 6 bases and J by 1 base. The CDR3 runs 14 residues. Germline CDR1 is SGHNT and CDR2 is YENEEA. The CDR3 nucleotides are TGTGCCAGCAGTCCGGGACAGGGGAACACTGAAGCTTTCTTT. Its translation: CASSPGQGNTEAFF.

The V and J genes are TRBV7-2 and TRBJ2-1; the D gene is possibly TRBD1 (6 bases). Trimming left V 4 bases short and J 9 bases short, with 13 bases between. CDR1 and CDR2 (germline): SGHTA, FQGNSA. The CDR3 extends over 13 amino acids. CDR3 loop: CASSSQQGAEQFF. The CDR3 nucleotides are TGTGCCAGCAGCTCGCAACAGGGTGCTGAGCAGTTCTTC.

This chain links TRBV7-3 with TRBJ2-2; D is perhaps TRBD2 (6 bases). CDR3 length: 13 amino acids. The V end was cut by 5 bases, the J end by 5 bases, with 9 bases between. Germline CDR1 and CDR2: SGHTA and FQGTGA. DNA of the CDR3: TGTGCCAGCAGCGCGGGGCAAACCGGGGAGCTGTTTTTT. Residues: CASSAGQTGELFF.

V gene TRBV5-1 combines with J gene TRBJ2-3; TRBD1 might be the D (7 bases). Germline CDR1 reads SGHRS; CDR2 reads YFSETQ. The CDR3 is 14 amino acids. The V gene lost 4 bases and the J gene lost 4 bases, with 13 bases spanning the gap. The CDR3 nucleotides read TGCGCCAGCAGCATAGGAGGGGGCGCAGATACGCAGTATTTT. Translation gives CASSIGGGADTQYF.

The J gene is TRBJ2-3, the V gene TRBV28, with 8 bases matching TRBD1. The V segment lost 5 bases and the J segment 6 bases; nucleotides outside the gene matches: 7. The CDR3 contains 14 residues. Germline V gene lookup returns CDR1 MDHEN and CDR2 SYDVKM. The CDR3 DNA reads TGTGCCAGCAGTCAGGGGGCGGCTTCTGATACGCAGTATTTT. This sequence encodes CASSQGAASDTQYF.

The gene calls are TRBV9 and TRBJ2-3; 8 bases map to TRBD2. The CDR3 has 16 residues. Germline V gene data show CDR1 as SGDLS and CDR2 as YYNGEE. J gave up 5 bases and V 0 bases, and 8 bases lay outside the gene matches. This CDR3 reads CASSVGAGGLGDTQYF. Written as DNA, the CDR3 is TGTGCCAGCAGCGTAGGGGCGGGAGGTTTAGGAGATACGCAGTATTTT. The full variable domain, its missing parts supplied by reference TRBV9 and TRBJ2-3, is DSGVTQTPKHLITATGQRVTLRCSPRSGDLSVYWYQQSLDQGLQFLIQYYNGEERAKGNILERFSAQQFPDLHSELNLSSLELGDSALYFCASSVGAGGLGDTQYFGPGTRLTVL.

This sequence joins TRBV7-3 and TRBJ2-2, with 7 bases lining up with TRBD1. Trimming took 5 bases from V and 6 from J; bases not matched to a gene: 3. Germline CDR1 is SGHTA and CDR2 is FQGTGA. The CDR3 has 13 amino acids. The CDR3 nucleotides read TGTGCCAGCAGCCTCGACAGGGCCGGGGAGCTGTTTTTT. Encoded protein: CASSLDRAGELFF.

V gene TRBV7-6 combines with J gene TRBJ2-3, with D hard to call. V lost 1 base to trimming and J lost 1 base, with 9 bases between them. CDR1 is SGHVS, CDR2 FNYEAQ, per germline. The CDR3 length is 15 residues. This CDR3 reads CASSLDWQGTDTQYF. The CDR3 bases are TGTGCCAGCAGCTTAGATTGGCAGGGCACAGATACGCAGTATTTT.

The chain employs TRBV7-2 and TRBJ2-2; 11 bases match TRBD2. CDR1 and CDR2 from the germline V gene are SGHTA and FQGNSA. V shed 3 bases, J shed 7 bases, and the junction held 7 bases outside the gene matches. The CDR3 totals 16 residues. CDR3 protein: CASSFTSGTSGGELFF. CDR3 sequence (DNA): TGTGCCAGCAGCTTTACCTCCGGGACTAGCGGCGGGGAGCTGTTTTTT.

The rearrangement links TRBV21-1 to TRBJ1-3. TRBV21-1 is a listed pseudogene. This CDR3 comprises 16 residues. The CDR3 DNA reads TGTGCCAGCAGCAAAGGGGTAGCGGGTTCTGGAAACACCATATATTTT. Translated, it gives CASSKGVAGSGNTIYF.

CDR3 sequence reads: CAWSYRGRGEAFF. CDR3 nucleotide sequence: TGTGCCTGGAGTTACAGGGGGCGAGGTGAAGCTTTCTTT. This chain uses TRBV30 with TRBJ1-1; 9 bases match TRBD1. Trimming cost V 2 bases and J 7 bases; bases outside gene matches: 5. This CDR3 has 13 residues. The germline V gene encodes CDR1 GTSNPN and CDR2 SVGIG (reference sequence).

The rearrangement uses TRBV15 and TRBJ2-3; D is perhaps TRBD2 (6 bases). The germline V and J ends were trimmed by 1 base and 4 bases, with 9 bases remaining between them. In germline, CDR1 is LNHNV, CDR2 YYDKDF (reference sequence). This CDR3 contains 14 residues. CDR3 nucleotide sequence: TGTGCCACCAGCAGAGCCGGGAGCCCAGATACGCAGTATTTT. Translating gives CATSRAGSPDTQYF. Supplemented by reference TRBV15 and TRBJ2-3, the full variable domain reads DAMVIQNPRYQVTQFGKPVTLSCSQTLNHNVMYWYQQKSSQAPKLLFHYYDKDFNNEADTPDNFQSRRPNTSFCFLDIRSPGLGDTAMYLCATSRAGSPDTQYFGPGTRLTVL.

The chain has TRBV2 and TRBJ1-6; 7 positions agree with TRBD1. The V gene's germline CDR1 is SNHLY and CDR2 FYNNEI. Trimming took 7 bases from V and 2 from J; bases not matched to a gene: 5. This CDR3 is built from 15 residues. This CDR3 reads CASNGGQTYNSPLHF. CDR3 nucleotides: TGTGCCAGCAATGGGGGACAGACCTATAATTCACCCCTCCACTTT.

This clone was picked up a small number of times. The gene calls are TRBV5-1 and TRBJ2-7; TRBD1 is a possible D gene (6 bases). From germline, CDR1 is SGHRS and CDR2 YFSETQ. The CDR3 is 15 amino acids. V shed 7 bases and J shed 0 bases, with 17 bases lying between them. This CDR3 reads CASWDGGTSSYEQYF. CDR3 bases: TGCGCCAGCTGGGATGGGGGCACTAGCTCCTACGAGCAGTACTTC.

This clone appeared a single time. The genes are TRBV15 and TRBJ2-5; D gene unclear. Germline V gives CDR1 LNHNV, CDR2 YYDKDF (reference sequence). V was cut by 0 bases and J by 2 bases, with 7 bases left in between. This CDR3 has 14 amino acids. The CDR3 nucleotides are TGTGCCACCAGCAGAGATAACAGTCAAGAGACCCAGTACTTC. It yields the protein CATSRDNSQETQYF.

The chain links TRBV28 to TRBJ2-1; D gene ambiguous. V was trimmed by 8 bases and J by 10 bases, leaving 18 bases between them. Germline values: CDR1 MDHEN, CDR2 SYDVKM. The CDR3 has 13 residues. CDR3 nucleotides: TGTGCCAGCTCCAGCCCAAGAATGCGGGAGCAGTTCTTC. Its protein is CASSSPRMREQFF.

This chain links TRBV28 with TRBJ1-4; no definite D call. Germline assignment: CDR1 MDHEN and CDR2 SYDVKM. Trimming took 6 bases from V and 2 from J, leaving 10 bases between them. The length of the CDR3 is 14 residues. In DNA form, the CDR3 reads TGTGCCAGCAGCCGGGGTGGGACTAATGAAAAACTGTTTTTT. It yields the protein CASSRGGTNEKLFF.